This record covers a single T cell receptor beta chain. TCRdb's table, derived via immunoSEQ multiplex PCR, lists solely in-frame clones and lacks some. The top ten clones hold 13% to 15% of a sample with some 180,000 clones, approximately 80% of them seen once. The ends lost 3 bases at V and 7 bases at J; junction bases unmatched: 19. There are 19 residues in the CDR3. Germline V gene data show CDR1 as SGHRS and CDR2 as YFSETQ. This specimen belongs to a study of blood T cell repertoires in COVID-19. Study information: T cells, B-cell-depleted T cells, or PBMCs provided the cDNA or gDNA that served as material.

This sequence originates from a man in his sixties who had been exposed to COVID-19. Sequenced material: PBMCs or T cells enriched from blood (not recorded which). V and J are TRBV5-1 and TRBJ2-1; 10 nucleotides match TRBD2. CDR3 protein: CASSWTGSSGRFAPNEQFF. CDR3 nucleotides: TGCGCCAGCAGCTGGACCGGAAGTAGCGGGAGGTTCGCTCCGAATGAGCAGTTCTTC. The entire variable domain, with the rest obtained from reference TRBV5-1 and TRBJ2-1, is as follows: KAGVTQTPRYLIKTRGQQVTLSCSPISGHRSVSWYQQTPGQGLQFLFEYFSETQRNKGNFPGRFSGRQFSNSRSEMNVSTLELGDSALYLCASSWTGSSGRFAPNEQFFGPGTRLTVL.